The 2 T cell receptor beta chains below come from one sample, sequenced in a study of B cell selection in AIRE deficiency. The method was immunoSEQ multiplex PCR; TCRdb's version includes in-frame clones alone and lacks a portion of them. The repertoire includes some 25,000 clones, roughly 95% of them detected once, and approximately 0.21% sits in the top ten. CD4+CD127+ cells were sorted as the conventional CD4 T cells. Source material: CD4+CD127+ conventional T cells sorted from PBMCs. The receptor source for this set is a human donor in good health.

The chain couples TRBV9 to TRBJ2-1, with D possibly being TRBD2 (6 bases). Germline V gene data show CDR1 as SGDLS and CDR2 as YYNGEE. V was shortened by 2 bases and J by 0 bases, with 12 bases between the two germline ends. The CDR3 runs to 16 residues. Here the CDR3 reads CASSVAPGSSYNEQFF. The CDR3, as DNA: TGTGCCAGCAGCGTGGCTCCCGGGAGCTCCTACAATGAGCAGTTCTTC.

CDR3 loop: CASSIPTGGTEAFF. In nucleotides, the CDR3 is TGTGCCAGCAGTATACCTACAGGGGGGACTGAAGCTTTCTTT. The rearrangement links TRBV2 to TRBJ1-1; 8 nucleotides match TRBD1. Germline CDR1 SNHLY, CDR2 FYNNEI. Trimming cost V 5 bases and J 5 bases; bases outside gene matches: 7. CDR3 length: 14 residues.